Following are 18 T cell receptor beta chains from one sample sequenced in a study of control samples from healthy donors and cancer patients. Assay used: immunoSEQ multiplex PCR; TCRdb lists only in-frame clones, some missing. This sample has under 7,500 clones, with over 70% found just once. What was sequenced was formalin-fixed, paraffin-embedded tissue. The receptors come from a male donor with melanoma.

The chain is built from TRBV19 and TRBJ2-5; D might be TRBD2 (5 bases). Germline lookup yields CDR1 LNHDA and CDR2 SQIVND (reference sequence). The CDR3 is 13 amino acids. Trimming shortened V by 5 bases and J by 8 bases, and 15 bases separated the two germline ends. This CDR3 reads CASSPIGTGTQYF. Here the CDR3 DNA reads TGTGCCAGTAGTCCCATTGGAACGGGAACCCAGTACTTC.

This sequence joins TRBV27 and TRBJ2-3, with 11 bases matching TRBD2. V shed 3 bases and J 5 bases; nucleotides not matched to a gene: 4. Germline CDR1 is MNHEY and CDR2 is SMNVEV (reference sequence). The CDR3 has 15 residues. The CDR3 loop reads CASSLLAGGIDTQYF. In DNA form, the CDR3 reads TGTGCCAGCAGTTTGTTAGCGGGGGGGATAGATACGCAGTATTTT.

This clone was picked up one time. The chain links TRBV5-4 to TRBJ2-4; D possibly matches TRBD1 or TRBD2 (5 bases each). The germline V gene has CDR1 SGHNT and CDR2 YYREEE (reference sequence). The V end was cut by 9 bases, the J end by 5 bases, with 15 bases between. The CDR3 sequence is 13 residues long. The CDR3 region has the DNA TGTGCCACCCAGAGGGGTACAGAAAACATTCAGTACTTC. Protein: CATQRGTENIQYF. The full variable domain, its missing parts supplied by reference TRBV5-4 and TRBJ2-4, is ETGVTQSPTHLIKTRGQQVTLRCSSQSGHNTVSWYQQALGQGPQFIFQYYREEENGRGNFPPRFSGLQFPNYSSELNVNALELDDSALYLCATQRGTENIQYFGAGTRLSVL.

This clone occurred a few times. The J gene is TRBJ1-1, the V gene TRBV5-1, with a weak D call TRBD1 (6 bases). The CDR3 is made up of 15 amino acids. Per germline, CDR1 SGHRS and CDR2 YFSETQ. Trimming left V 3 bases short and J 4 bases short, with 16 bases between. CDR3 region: CASSWVSQGSTEAFF. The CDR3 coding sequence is TGCGCCAGCAGCTGGGTTTCGCAGGGGAGCACTGAAGCTTTCTTT.

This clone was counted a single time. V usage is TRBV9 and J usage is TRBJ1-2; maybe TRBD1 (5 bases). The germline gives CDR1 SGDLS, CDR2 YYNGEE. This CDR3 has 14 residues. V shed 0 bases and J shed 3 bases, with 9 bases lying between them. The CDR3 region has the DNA TGTGCCAGCAGCGTAGTTGGGACGGACTATGGCTACACCTTC. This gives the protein CASSVVGTDYGYTF. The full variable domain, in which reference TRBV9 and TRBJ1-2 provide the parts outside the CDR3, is DSGVTQTPKHLITATGQRVTLRCSPRSGDLSVYWYQQSLDQGLQFLIQYYNGEERAKGNILERFSAQQFPDLHSELNLSSLELGDSALYFCASSVVGTDYGYTFGSGTRLTVV.

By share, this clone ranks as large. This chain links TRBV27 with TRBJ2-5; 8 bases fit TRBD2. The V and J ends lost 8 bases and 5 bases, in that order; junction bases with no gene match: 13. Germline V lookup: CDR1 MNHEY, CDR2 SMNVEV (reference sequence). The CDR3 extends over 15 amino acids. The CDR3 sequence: CASRSLLGGAETQYF. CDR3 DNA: TGTGCCAGCCGCTCGCTCCTCGGGGGGGCGGAGACCCAGTACTTC.

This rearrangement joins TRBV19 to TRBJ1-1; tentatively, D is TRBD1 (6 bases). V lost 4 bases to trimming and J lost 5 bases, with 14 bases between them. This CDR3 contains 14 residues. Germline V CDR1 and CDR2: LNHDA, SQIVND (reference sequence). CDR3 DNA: TGTGCCAGTAGTAACAGGGCAGGGAGGACTGAAGCTTTCTTT. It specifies CASSNRAGRTEAFF. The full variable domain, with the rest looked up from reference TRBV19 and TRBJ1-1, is DGGITQSPKYLFRKEGQNVTLSCEQNLNHDAMYWYRQDPGQGLRLIYYSQIVNDFQKGDIAEGYSVSREKKESFPLTVTSAQKNPTAFYLCASSNRAGRTEAFFGQGTRLTVV.

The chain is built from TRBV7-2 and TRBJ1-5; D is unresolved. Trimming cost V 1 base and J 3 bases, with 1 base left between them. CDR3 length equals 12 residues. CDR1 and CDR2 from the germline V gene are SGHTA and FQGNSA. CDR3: CASSLDNQPQHF. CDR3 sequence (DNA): TGTGCCAGCAGCTTAGACAATCAGCCCCAGCATTTT.

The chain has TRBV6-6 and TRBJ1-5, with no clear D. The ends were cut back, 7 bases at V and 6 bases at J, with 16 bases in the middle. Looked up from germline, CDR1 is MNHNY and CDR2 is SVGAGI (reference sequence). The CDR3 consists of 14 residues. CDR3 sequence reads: CASTLRPGFQPQHF. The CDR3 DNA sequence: TGTGCCAGCACCTTACGTCCGGGCTTTCAGCCCCAGCATTTT.

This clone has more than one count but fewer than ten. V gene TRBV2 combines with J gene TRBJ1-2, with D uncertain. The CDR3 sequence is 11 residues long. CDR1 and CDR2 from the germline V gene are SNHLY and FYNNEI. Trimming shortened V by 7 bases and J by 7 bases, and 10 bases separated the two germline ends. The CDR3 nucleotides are TGTGCCAGCAAAAGGGAAGGTGGCTACACCTTC. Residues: CASKREGGYTF.

The CDR3 is CASSPRAGAYNSPLHF. The CDR3 DNA sequence: TGTGCCAGCAGCCCCCGGGCAGGGGCCTATAATTCACCCCTCCACTTT. V is TRBV9 and J is TRBJ1-6; TRBD1 is a possible D gene (6 bases). This CDR3 is 16 amino acids long. Germline V gene lookup returns CDR1 SGDLS and CDR2 YYNGEE. V lost 4 bases, J lost 2 bases, and 13 bases lay in between. Variable domain in full (rest from reference TRBV9 and TRBJ1-6): DSGVTQTPKHLITATGQRVTLRCSPRSGDLSVYWYQQSLDQGLQFLIQYYNGEERAKGNILERFSAQQFPDLHSELNLSSLELGDSALYFCASSPRAGAYNSPLHFGNGTRLTVT.

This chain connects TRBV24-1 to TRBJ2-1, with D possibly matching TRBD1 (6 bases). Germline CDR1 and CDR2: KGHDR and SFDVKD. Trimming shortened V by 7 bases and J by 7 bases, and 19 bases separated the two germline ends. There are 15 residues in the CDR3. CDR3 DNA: TGTGCCACCAGCCCCGACAGGATCTCGGTGAATGAGCAGTTCTTC. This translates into CATSPDRISVNEQFF.

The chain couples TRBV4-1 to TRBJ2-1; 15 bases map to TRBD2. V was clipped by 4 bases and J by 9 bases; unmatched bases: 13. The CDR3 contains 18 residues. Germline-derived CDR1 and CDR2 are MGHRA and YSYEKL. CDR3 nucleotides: TGCGCCAGCAGCCCCCGGGCCCGGACTAGCGGGGGGGCCGTTGAGCAGTTCTTC. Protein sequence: CASSPRARTSGGAVEQFF.

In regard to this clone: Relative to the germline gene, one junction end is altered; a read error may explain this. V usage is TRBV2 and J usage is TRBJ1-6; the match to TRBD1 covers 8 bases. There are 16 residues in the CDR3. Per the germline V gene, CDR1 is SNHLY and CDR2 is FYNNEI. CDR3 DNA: TGTACCAGCAGGGCAGGGGGCAGCTCCTATAATTCACCCCTCCACTTT. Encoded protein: CTSRAGGSSYNSPLHF.

CDR3 residues: CATSRDLGTGFYEQYF. In nucleotides, the CDR3 is TGTGCCACCAGCAGAGATCTTGGGACAGGGTTCTACGAGCAGTACTTC. The chain employs TRBV15 and TRBJ2-7; TRBD1 agrees at 9 bases. Germline loops: CDR1 LNHNV, CDR2 YYDKDF (reference sequence). With 0 bases clipped from V and 3 bases from J, the junction kept 6 bases outside the gene matches. The CDR3 spans 16 residues.

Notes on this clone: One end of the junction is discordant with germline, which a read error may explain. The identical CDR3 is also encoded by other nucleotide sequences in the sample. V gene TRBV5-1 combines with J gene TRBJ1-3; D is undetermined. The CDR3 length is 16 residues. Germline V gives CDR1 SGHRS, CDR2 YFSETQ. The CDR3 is CASSLAAGSSGNTIYF. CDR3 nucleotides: TGCGCTAGCAGCTTGGCCGCGGGCAGCTCTGGAAACACCATATATTTT.

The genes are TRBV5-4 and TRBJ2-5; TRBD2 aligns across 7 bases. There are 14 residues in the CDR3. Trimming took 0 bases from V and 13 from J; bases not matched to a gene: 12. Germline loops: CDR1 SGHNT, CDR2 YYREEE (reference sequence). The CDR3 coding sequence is TGTGCCAGCAGCTTGGCCGGGCGGGGGAACTACGGGTACTTC. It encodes CASSLAGRGNYGYF.

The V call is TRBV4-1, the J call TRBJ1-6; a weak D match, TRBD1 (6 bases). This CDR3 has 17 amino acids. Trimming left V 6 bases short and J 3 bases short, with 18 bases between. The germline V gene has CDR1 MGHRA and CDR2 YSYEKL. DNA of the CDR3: TGCGCCAGCAGGGACAGCGTTGGAAATCTCTATAATTCACCCCTCCACTTT. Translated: CASRDSVGNLYNSPLHF.